Presented here are 16 T cell receptor beta chains from one specimen sequenced in a study of OX40 agonist ivuxolimab in advanced cancers. The assay was immunoSEQ multiplex PCR, and TCRdb's table has in-frame clones only and misses some. The table lists some 28,000 clones, around 85% of them singletons. This material consisted of CD4+ or CD8+ T cells sorted from blood, taken in a trial of the OX40 agonist ivuxolimab. The receptor source for this set is an adult with an advanced solid tumor such as melanoma, head and neck, liver or kidney cancer.

The chain joins TRBV19 to TRBJ2-1; 7 nucleotides align to TRBD1. V gave up 7 bases and J gave up 6 bases; unmatched junction bases: 6. Germline loops: CDR1 LNHDA, CDR2 SQIVND (reference sequence). The CDR3 extends over 13 amino acids. The CDR3: CASIGDRANEQFF. CDR3 DNA: TGTGCCAGTATCGGAGACAGGGCCAATGAGCAGTTCTTC.

The V gene is TRBV11-1, the J gene TRBJ2-5, with 7 bases matching TRBD2. The germline gives CDR1 SGHAT, CDR2 FQDESV (reference sequence). This CDR3 has 14 amino acids. V gave up 5 bases and J gave up 5 bases; unmatched junction bases: 8. CDR3 region: CASSLPSGAETQYF. DNA of the CDR3: TGTGCCAGCAGCCTACCCAGCGGGGCTGAGACCCAGTACTTC.

The CDR3: CASSLGEHENSNQPQHF. As DNA, the CDR3 is TGTGCCAGCAGCTTGGGCGAACATGAAAATAGCAATCAGCCCCAGCATTTT. The V call is TRBV5-8, the J call TRBJ1-5, with D uncertain. The CDR3 runs 17 residues. Germline CDR1 reads SGHTS; CDR2 reads YDEGEE. V gave up 0 bases and J gave up 0 bases, with 13 bases separating them.

The J gene is TRBJ1-5, the V gene TRBV27; D is perhaps TRBD1 (5 bases). Germline assignment: CDR1 MNHEY and CDR2 SMNVEV (reference sequence). The CDR3 has 13 residues. Trimming pared 8 bases from V and 7 bases from J, leaving 15 bases between. DNA of the CDR3: TGTGCCAGCGGTACAGGACTTCACCAGCCCCAGCATTTT. Translation: CASGTGLHQPQHF.

This clone was observed a handful of times. The chain is built from TRBV7-9 and TRBJ2-7, with 9 bases aligning to TRBD1. Germline V CDR1 and CDR2: SEHNR, FQNEAQ (reference sequence). This CDR3 spans 16 amino acids. The J segment lost 3 bases and the V segment lost 0 bases, leaving 6 bases of the junction unmatched. CDR3 bases: TGTGCCAGCAGCTTAGCCGGGACAGGGACGCACTACGAGCAGTACTTC. Protein product: CASSLAGTGTHYEQYF.

The chain couples TRBV2 to TRBJ2-7, with 8 bases matching TRBD1. Germline V gene lookup returns CDR1 SNHLY and CDR2 FYNNEI. V shed 7 bases and J 4 bases; nucleotides not matched to a gene: 9. This CDR3 spans 14 amino acids. Here the CDR3 reads CASIEADRDYEQYF. The CDR3 coding sequence is TGTGCCAGCATCGAAGCGGACAGGGATTACGAGCAGTACTTC.

This rearrangement joins TRBV27 to TRBJ2-7, with D hard to call. V shed 2 bases and J shed 6 bases, with 5 bases lying between them. From germline, CDR1 is MNHEY and CDR2 SMNVEV (reference sequence). This CDR3 has 11 residues. The DNA of the CDR3 is TGTGCCAGCAGTTTAGCAGGCGAGCAGTACTTC. It encodes CASSLAGEQYF.

Relative to its sample, this clone is medium-sized. This rearrangement joins TRBV5-4 to TRBJ2-7; D is ambiguous. Looked up from germline, CDR1 is SGHNT and CDR2 is YYREEE (reference sequence). Deletions cut 1 base from V and 2 bases from J, with 10 bases between. The CDR3 consists of 14 residues. In nucleotides, the CDR3 is TGTGCCAGCAGCTTGCTTTCCGGTCCCTACGAGCAGTACTTC. Its protein product is CASSLLSGPYEQYF. Complete variable domain (other parts from reference TRBV5-4 and TRBJ2-7): ETGVTQSPTHLIKTRGQQVTLRCSSQSGHNTVSWYQQALGQGPQFIFQYYREEENGRGNFPPRFSGLQFPNYSSELNVNALELDDSALYLCASSLLSGPYEQYFGPGTRLTVT.

The chain is built from TRBV2 and TRBJ1-5, with a tentative D call TRBD1 (6 bases). Deletions cut 5 bases from V and 4 bases from J, with 21 bases between. Germline CDR1 and CDR2: SNHLY and FYNNEI. The CDR3 totals 17 residues. DNA of the CDR3: TGTGCCAGCAGTCCGCCGGGCGACAGGCGTCTTAATCAGCCCCAGCATTTT. Protein: CASSPPGDRRLNQPQHF. Full variable domain (missing parts from reference TRBV2 and TRBJ1-5): EPEVTQTPSHQVTQMGQEVILRCVPISNHLYFYWYRQILGQKVEFLVSFYNNEISEKSEIFDDQFSVERPDGSNFTLKIRSTKLEDSAMYFCASSPPGDRRLNQPQHFGDGTRLSIL.

V usage is TRBV19 and J usage is TRBJ1-2; D is possibly TRBD1 (6 bases). The CDR3 has 16 residues. Trimming took off 6 bases at V and 8 bases at J, with 25 bases between the two ends. The V gene's germline CDR1 is LNHDA and CDR2 SQIVND (reference sequence). CDR3 amino acids: CASRPTTFHRVGGYTF. The CDR3 DNA follows: TGTGCCAGTAGACCCACAACATTCCACAGGGTCGGGGGCTACACCTTC.

The rearrangement links TRBV19 to TRBJ2-7; D is undetermined. The V and J ends lost 1 base and 2 bases respectively, with 6 bases between them. The CDR3 sequence is 13 residues long. Germline CDR1 LNHDA, CDR2 SQIVND (reference sequence). The CDR3 reads CASSIVGTYEQYF. The CDR3 DNA follows: TGTGCCAGTAGTATAGTGGGGACCTACGAGCAGTACTTC.

The chain joins TRBV25-1 to TRBJ1-2; D unclear. This CDR3 has 14 amino acids. CDR1 is MGHDK, CDR2 SYGVNS, per germline. Trimming took 0 bases from V and 3 from J, leaving 8 bases between them. The CDR3 region is CASSEYGSDYGYTF. The CDR3, as DNA: TGTGCCAGCAGTGAATACGGCAGTGACTATGGCTACACCTTC.

The chain couples TRBV11-2 to TRBJ2-2; possibly TRBD1 or TRBD2 for D (5 bases each). This CDR3 is 16 amino acids long. The germline V gene has CDR1 SGHAT and CDR2 FQNNGV. V was pared by 4 bases and J by 4 bases, with 16 bases between. The CDR3 bases are TGTGCCAGCAGCTCCCCTCGGGCAGGGACCACCGGGGAGCTGTTTTTT. It encodes CASSSPRAGTTGELFF.

CDR3 nucleotide sequence: TGTGCCAGCAGCCCCCGGGACAGAGAGTACGAGCAGTACTTC. The encoded protein is CASSPRDREYEQYF. V gene TRBV13 combines with J gene TRBJ2-7, with 7 bases fitting TRBD1. V lost 5 bases to trimming and J lost 4 bases; unmatched junction nucleotides: 8. CDR3 size: 14 residues. CDR1 PRHDT and CDR2 FYEKMQ come from the germline V gene (reference sequence).

This clone has only one observation. CDR3 nucleotide sequence: TGTGCCAGCAGCTTATCCTCGGGCTTCACAGATACGCAGTATTTT. Translating gives CASSLSSGFTDTQYF. The chain carries TRBV7-2 and TRBJ2-3; the D is unclear. Germline V gene sequence: CDR1 SGHTA, CDR2 FQGNSA. This CDR3 region has 15 residues. Between the trimmed V and J ends, which lost 2 bases and 2 bases, there was a span of 11 bases.

V usage is TRBV5-6 and J usage is TRBJ1-1, with D hard to call. V was trimmed by 5 bases and J by 6 bases, leaving 11 bases between them. Per germline, CDR1 SGHDT and CDR2 YYEEEE. CDR3 length: 12 residues. For the CDR3, the DNA is TGTGCCAGCAGAAGCCCGGGAGCTGAAGCTTTCTTT. Amino acid sequence: CASRSPGAEAFF. Full variable domain (rest looked up from reference TRBV5-6 and TRBJ1-1): DAGVTQSPTHLIKTRGQQVTLRCSPKSGHDTVSWYQQALGQGPQFIFQYYEEEERQRGNFPDRFSGHQFPNYSSELNVNALLLGDSALYLCASRSPGAEAFFGQGTRLTVV.